These T cell receptor beta chains were read from a single sample in a study of cytomegalovirus exposure and HLA in healthy donors. The protocol was immunoSEQ multiplex PCR, while the TCRdb copy is restricted to in-frame clones and leaves out a portion. The sample holds some 130,000 clones. Sequenced sample: PBMCs. Receptors originate from a woman in her sixties in good health and CMV-seronegative. Each CDR3 is given with its conserved first and last residue. Fields, in order: J gene, V gene, D gene, CDR3 length, CDR3 DNA, CDR3 protein. A D gene is named only where the DNA matches it firmly.

TRBJ1-6	TRBV4-1	TRBD1	15	TGCGCCAGCAGCCAGCAGACAGGGAGTGGTTCACCCCTCCACTTT	CASSQQTGSGSPLHF
TRBJ2-2	TRBV5-1	-	16	TGCGCCAGCAGCTTGGGGGCCGATACGAACACCGGGGAGCTGTTTTTT	CASSLGADTNTGELFF
TRBJ2-2	TRBV6-4	TRBD2	16	TGTGCCAGCAAACTTCGCGGGGGACTTAACACCGGGGAGCTGTTTTTT	CASKLRGGLNTGELFF
TRBJ2-7	TRBV5-5	-	11	TGTGCCAGCAGCCACAGCTACGAGCAGTACTTC	CASSHSYEQYF
TRBJ2-7	TRBV28	TRBD1	14	TGTGCCAGCAGTTCCCCGGGACAGCCCTACGAGCAGTACTTC	CASSSPGQPYEQYF
TRBJ1-4	TRBV29-1	-	13	TGCAGCGGAAAGCGAGGGCTAGGGGAAAAACTGTTTTTT	CSGKRGLGEKLFF
TRBJ1-1	TRBV10-2	-	13	TGCGCCAGCACCCAAGCGGGGGGCCATGAAGCTTTCTTT	CASTQAGGHEAFF
TRBJ1-6	TRBV6-5	-	13	TGTGCCAGCGCGGGTAGGGCTTACTCACCCCTCCACTTT	CASAGRAYSPLHF
TRBJ1-3	TRBV5-6	TRBD1	15	TGTGCCAGCAGGGGGGGGACAGGAACTGGAAACACCATATATTTT	CASRGGTGTGNTIYF
TRBJ2-1	TRBV11-2	TRBD1	11	TGTGCCAGCAGCCCAGACAGGGGTCAGTTCTTC	CASSPDRGQFF
TRBJ2-1	TRBV7-9	-	15	TGTGCCAGCAGCCCCACAGGGTTCCGCCTCAATGAGCAGTTCTTC	CASSPTGFRLNEQFF
TRBJ1-2	TRBV28	-	14	TGTGCCAGCAGCTCGGCGGCAACTAACTATGGCTACACCTTC	CASSSAATNYGYTF
TRBJ2-6	TRBV10-3	TRBD1	18	TGTGCCATCAGTGACTCGGACAGGGTAGGTGCTGGGGCCAACGTCCTGACTTTC	CAISDSDRVGAGANVLTF
TRBJ1-2	TRBV11-2	-	14	TGTGCCAGCAGCTTAACTGGGCTGGAATATGGCTACACCTTC	CASSLTGLEYGYTF
TRBJ1-1	TRBV25-1	-	12	TGTGCCAGCAGTGGGAGGGTCACTGAAGCTTTCTTT	CASSGRVTEAFF
TRBJ1-2	TRBV28	-	11	TGTGCCAGCACCGACAGTTATGGCTACACCTTC	CASTDSYGYTF
TRBJ2-2	TRBV11-3	-	15	TGTGCCAGCAGCCGGACCGGGACTAACACCGGGGAGCTGTTTTTT	CASSRTGTNTGELFF
TRBJ2-3	TRBV6-1	-	15	TGTGCCAGCACCGAACAGGACCTAAGCACAGATACGCAGTATTTT	CASTEQDLSTDTQYF
TRBJ2-7	TRBV2	-	12	TGTGCCAGCAGTGGAGACAACTACGAGCAGTACTTC	CASSGDNYEQYF
TRBJ1-6	TRBV7-7	-	16	TGTGCTAGCAGCCTGGGACTCCACCGGGCGAAATCACCCCTCCACTTT	CASSLGLHRAKSPLHF
TRBJ2-7	TRBV7-3	TRBD2	15	TGTGCCAGCAGCCGAAGCGGGAGTGGGGACTACGAGCAGTACTTC	CASSRSGSGDYEQYF
TRBJ1-2	TRBV28	TRBD1	14	TGTGCCAGCAGTTTGTCAGGGGGAAATCGGGGCTACACCTTC	CASSLSGGNRGYTF
TRBJ1-2	TRBV6-6	-	15	TGTGCCAGTGGGGAGGGAGTCGCCCCCGTAAGGGGCTACACCTTC	CASGEGVAPVRGYTF
TRBJ2-5	TRBV2	TRBD1	16	TGTGCCAGCAGTCAAGGGGGCAGGACCAACCCAGGGACCCAGTACTTC	CASSQGGRTNPGTQYF
TRBJ2-7	TRBV14	TRBD1	15	TGTGCCAGCAGCCAAGGAGGGACAGTCTTATACGAGCAGTACTTC	CASSQGGTVLYEQYF
TRBJ2-1	TRBV29-1	TRBD2	15	TGCAGCGCCCAGGGACTAGCGGGCGTGAGTGGTGAGCAGTTCTTC	CSAQGLAGVSGEQFF
TRBJ1-1	TRBV2	TRBD1	14	TGTGCCAGCAGGAAGGACAGGGGGGGCACTGAAGCTTTCTTT	CASRKDRGGTEAFF
TRBJ2-2	TRBV5-1	TRBD1	16	TGCGCCAGCAGCTTGGGACAGGGTTTAGGCACCGGGGAGCTGTTTTTT	CASSLGQGLGTGELFF
TRBJ2-7	TRBV27	TRBD2	17	TGTGCCAGCAGGCTGACTAGCGGGAAGGGTGGGTCCTACGAGCAGTACTTC	CASRLTSGKGGSYEQYF
TRBJ1-1	TRBV7-2	-	13	TGTGCCAGCAGCTCCCAGCGCAACACTGAAGCTTTCTTT	CASSSQRNTEAFF
TRBJ2-5	TRBV7-7	TRBD2	13	TGTGCTAGCAGCTTCGGGGGGTCAGAGACCCAGTACTTC	CASSFGGSETQYF
TRBJ1-6	TRBV23-1	-	14	TGCGCCAGCAGTCAATTGTTACAGAATTCACCCCTCCACTTT	CASSQLLQNSPLHF
TRBJ1-3	TRBV9	TRBD1	15	TGTGCCAGCAGCGTAGATGACAGGGCTGGAAACACCATATATTTT	CASSVDDRAGNTIYF
TRBJ1-2	TRBV15	TRBD1	15	TGTGCCACCAGCGCCAACCGGGACAGGGGGCTTGGCTACACCTTC	CATSANRDRGLGYTF
TRBJ2-7	TRBV19	-	14	TGTGCCAGTAGTAGAGCGGAGAGCTCCTACGAGCAGTACTTC	CASSRAESSYEQYF
TRBJ1-6	TRBV5-1	-	16	TGCGCCAGCAGCCTGGGGGGGGGAACTTATAATTCACCCCTCCACTTT	CASSLGGGTYNSPLHF
TRBJ1-3	TRBV4-1	-	14	TGCGCCAGCAGCCAAGATGGCTCCGGAAACACCATATATTTT	CASSQDGSGNTIYF
TRBJ2-3	TRBV30	-	14	TGTGCCTGGAGCGACCTAGGGGGGGCAGATACGCAGTATTTT	CAWSDLGGADTQYF
TRBJ1-2	TRBV19	-	14	TGTGCCAGTACCGCGACAGCCGCTAACTATGGCTACACCTTC	CASTATAANYGYTF
TRBJ2-5	TRBV5-1	-	14	TGCGCCAGCAGCTTGGGAAGCAGGGATGAGGCCCAGTACTTC	CASSLGSRDEAQYF
TRBJ2-7	TRBV27	TRBD2	13	TGTGCCAGCAGAGCTAGCGGGAGTTACGAGCAGTACTTC	CASRASGSYEQYF
TRBJ1-1	TRBV28	-	14	TGTGCCAGCAGTTTAATACGGGGAGGCACTGAAGCTTTCTTT	CASSLIRGGTEAFF
TRBJ2-3	TRBV7-8	-	13	TGTGCCAGCAGCCGGGGAACCACAGATACGCAGTATTTT	CASSRGTTDTQYF
TRBJ2-7	TRBV6-5	-	14	TGTGCCAGCAGTATAGGGAGATCTAGAGGCGAGCAGTACTTC	CASSIGRSRGEQYF
TRBJ1-1	TRBV7-8	-	14	TGTGCCAGCAGCTTAGCCTCTTCGGGGACTGAAGCTTTCTTT	CASSLASSGTEAFF
TRBJ1-2	TRBV5-1	-	14	TGCGCCAGCAGCTCGACGGGGGGCTTTCATGGCTACACCTTC	CASSSTGGFHGYTF
TRBJ2-7	TRBV6-1	TRBD2	15	TGTGCCAGCAGCCTTGGGACTAGCGATTCCTACGAGCAGTACTTC	CASSLGTSDSYEQYF
TRBJ1-2	TRBV6-6	TRBD1	14	TGTGCCAGCAGTACGGGACAGACACCTTATGGCTACACCTTC	CASSTGQTPYGYTF